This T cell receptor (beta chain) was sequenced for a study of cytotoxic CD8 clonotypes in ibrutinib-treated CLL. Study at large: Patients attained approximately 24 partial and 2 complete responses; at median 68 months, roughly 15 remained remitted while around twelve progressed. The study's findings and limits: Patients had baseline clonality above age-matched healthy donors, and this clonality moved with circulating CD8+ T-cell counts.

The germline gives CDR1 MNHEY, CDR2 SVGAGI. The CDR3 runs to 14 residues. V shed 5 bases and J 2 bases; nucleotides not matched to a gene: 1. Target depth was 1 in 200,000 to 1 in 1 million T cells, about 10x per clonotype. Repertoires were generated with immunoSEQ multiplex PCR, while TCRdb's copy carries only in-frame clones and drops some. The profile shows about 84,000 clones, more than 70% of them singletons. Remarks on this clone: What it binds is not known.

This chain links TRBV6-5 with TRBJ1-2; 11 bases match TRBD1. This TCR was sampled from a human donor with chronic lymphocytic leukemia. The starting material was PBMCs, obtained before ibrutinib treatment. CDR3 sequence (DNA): TGTGCCAGCAGTCGGGACAGGGGGAACTATGGCTACACCTTC. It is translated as CASSRDRGNYGYTF.